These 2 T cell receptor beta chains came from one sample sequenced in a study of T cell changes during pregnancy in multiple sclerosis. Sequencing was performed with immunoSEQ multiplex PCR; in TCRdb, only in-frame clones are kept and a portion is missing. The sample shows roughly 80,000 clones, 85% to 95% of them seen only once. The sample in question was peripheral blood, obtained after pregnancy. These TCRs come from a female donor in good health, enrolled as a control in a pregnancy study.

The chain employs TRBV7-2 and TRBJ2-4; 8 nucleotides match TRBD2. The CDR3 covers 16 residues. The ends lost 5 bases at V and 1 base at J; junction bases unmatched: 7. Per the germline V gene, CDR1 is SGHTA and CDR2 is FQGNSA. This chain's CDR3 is CASSARTSLAKNIQYF. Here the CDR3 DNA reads TGTGCCAGCAGCGCGAGGACTAGCTTGGCCAAAAACATTCAGTACTTC. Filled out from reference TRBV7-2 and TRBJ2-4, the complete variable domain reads GAGVSQSPSNKVTEKGKDVELRCDPISGHTALYWYRQSLGQGLEFLIYFQGNSAPDKSGLPSDRFSAERTGGSVSTLTIQRTQQEDSAVYLCASSARTSLAKNIQYFGAGTRLSVL.

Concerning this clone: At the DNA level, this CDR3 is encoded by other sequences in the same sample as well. CDR3 DNA sequence: TGCGCCAGCAGCTTGGGGGGCCAGGGCGAGACCCAGTACTTC. The encoded protein is CASSLGGQGETQYF. The genes are TRBV5-1 and TRBJ2-5, with D perhaps matching TRBD1 (5 bases). Trimming removed 0 bases from V and 5 bases from J, with 11 bases in between. The CDR3 extends over 14 amino acids. Germline CDR1 SGHRS, CDR2 YFSETQ.